Listed here are 15 T cell receptor beta chains from one sample, sequenced in a study of tumor-infiltrating lymphocytes in primary liver carcinoma. Taking about 20-31 mg of unsorted bulk tissue, the authors co-extracted RNA and DNA. Total RNA (approximately 450 ng) served as template for TCR beta cDNA synthesis primed by a constant-region primer. A slightly modified ARM-PCR protocol with three nested multiplex PCR rounds produced these TCR beta libraries. Running 9 to 11 cycles apiece, the first two PCR rounds relied on TRBV1-TRBV30 forward primers together with a C-beta reverse primer. TCRdb reanalysed the multiplex PCR reads using MiXCR and keeps one entry per CDR3 protein. The sample has about 99,000 distinct CDR3 sequences, more than 65% seen once; the top ten hold approximately 10%. Sequenced input: liver tumor tissue from sampling region 5. The subset: tumor region T5, tumor centre. These receptor sequences come from a woman in her sixties with primary liver carcinoma and hepatitis B virus infection.

J is TRBJ2-3 and V is TRBV28; a possible D gene is TRBD2 (5 bases). V lost 6 bases, J lost 1 base, and 8 bases lay in between. The CDR3 spans 13 residues. The V gene's germline CDR1 is MDHEN and CDR2 SYDVKM. The DNA for the CDR3 is TGTGCCAGCAGGGTTAGCGGCACAGATACGCAGTATTTT. Protein: CASRVSGTDTQYF.

A few counts support this clonotype. Being one base from a much bigger clone, this may be a read error. The rearrangement links TRBV28 to TRBJ2-7; 9 bases are shared with TRBD2. The V and J ends lost 6 bases and 8 bases, in that order; junction bases with no gene match: 14. The germline V gene has CDR1 MDHEN and CDR2 SYDVKM. There are 15 residues in the CDR3. CDR3 DNA: TGTGCCAGCAGCCTCTCGGAAGCGGGAGGTAATAAGCAGTACTTC. Protein sequence: CASSLSEAGGNKQYF.

There are many counts of this clonotype. The chain carries TRBV6-1 and TRBJ1-2, with a tentative D call TRBD1 (6 bases). V was trimmed by 4 bases and J by 4 bases, leaving 13 bases between them. There are 14 residues in the CDR3. Germline V lookup: CDR1 MNHNS, CDR2 SASEGT. The CDR3 nucleotides read TGTGCCAGCAGTGGAACAGGGCCCCTCTATGGCTACACCTTC. Encoded protein: CASSGTGPLYGYTF.

The chain employs TRBV20-1 and TRBJ2-7; 7 bases line up with TRBD2. Germline values: CDR1 DFQATT, CDR2 SNEGSKA (reference sequence). Trimming cost V 6 bases and J 5 bases; bases outside gene matches: 7. CDR3 length: 12 amino acids. For the CDR3, the DNA is TGCAGTGCAAGCGGGGCTTTCAACGAGCAGTACTTC. This translates into CSASGAFNEQYF.

With regard to this clonotype: It is likely a read error, because the conserved phenylalanine at the end of the CDR3 is missing. The rearrangement joins TRBV29-1 to TRBJ2-2, with D perhaps TRBD2 (6 bases). Germline CDR1 SQVTM, CDR2 ANQGSEA. The length of the CDR3 is 13 residues. The CDR3 DNA reads TGCAGCGTCATGGGGCACTCGGGCGGGGACCTGTTTCTT. Protein: CSVMGHSGGDLFL.

With regard to this clonotype: This CDR3 is missing its conserved last phenylalanine or tryptophan, likely due to a read error. This chain links TRBV7-3 with TRBJ2-3; weak D call: TRBD2 (6 bases). Germline CDR1 SGHTA, CDR2 FQGTGA. Trimming shortened V by 2 bases and J by 4 bases, and 16 bases separated the two germline ends. The CDR3 is 16 residues long. This CDR3 is CASSLLGAGFADTQYL. The CDR3 DNA is TGTGCCAGCAGCTTACTTGGGGCGGGGTTTGCAGATACGCAGTATTTG.

Note on this clonotype: A junction end diverges from the germline sequence, so it may reflect a read error. V is TRBV11-2 and J is TRBJ2-1, with D possibly being TRBD1 or TRBD2 (7 bases each). The CDR3 has 15 residues. Germline-derived CDR1 and CDR2 are SGHAT and FQNNGV. The CDR3 DNA follows: TGTGCCAGCAACTTAGGGGAGGGGGCAGGCGATGAGCAGTTCTTC. The encoded protein is CASNLGEGAGDEQFF. The full variable domain, with the rest looked up from reference TRBV11-2 and TRBJ2-1, is EAGVAQSPRYKIIEKRQSVAFWCNPISGHATLYWYQQILGQGPKLLIQFQNNGVVDDSQLPKDRFSAERLKGVDSTLKIQPAKLEDSAVYLCASNLGEGAGDEQFFGPGTRLTVL.

In regard to this clonotype: The junction shows a germline mismatch at one end, possibly a read error. The chain employs TRBV18 and TRBJ1-1, with a tentative D call TRBD1 (5 bases). This CDR3 comprises 16 residues. In germline, CDR1 is KGHSH, CDR2 LQKENI. Written as DNA, the CDR3 is TGTGCCAGCTCACCAATAATGGGGACGGGAACGGCTGAAGCTTCCTTT. Encoded protein: CASSPIMGTGTAEASF.

Concerning this clonotype itself: Because it lacks the conserved phenylalanine or tryptophan at the end, this CDR3 is likely a read error. The CDR3 DNA sequence: TGTGCCAGCAGTATCATACTGAGCGGGGTGAGCACAGATACACAGTATTAT. This translates into CASSIILSGVSTDTQYY. The chain combines TRBV6-1 with TRBJ2-3; the match to TRBD2 covers 7 bases. Germline loops: CDR1 MNHNS, CDR2 SASEGT. The length of the CDR3 is 17 residues.

A note on this clonotype: A read error may produce the germline difference seen at one junction end. The chain links TRBV7-9 to TRBJ2-7, with 7 positions matching TRBD1. The CDR3 runs to 13 residues. CDR1 and CDR2 (germline): SEHNR, FQNEAQ (reference sequence). Here the CDR3 DNA reads TGTGCCAACAGCCTAGGGGGCAGCCGCGAGCAGTACTTC. It is translated as CANSLGGSREQYF.

This clonotype has only a few counts. The junction shows a germline mismatch at one end, possibly a read error. This sequence joins TRBV11-2 and TRBJ2-2, with a weak D call TRBD2 (5 bases). Germline CDR1 SGHAT, CDR2 FQNNGV. This CDR3 is built from 14 residues. The CDR3 is CASSLDRQAGVLSF. CDR3 nucleotide sequence: TGTGCCAGCAGCTTAGATCGTCAGGCCGGGGTGCTGTCTTTT.

Turning to this clonotype: A much more abundant neighbour one base away suggests this may be a read error. This chain joins TRBV7-8 and TRBJ2-7, with D tentatively TRBD1 or TRBD2 (6 bases each). This CDR3 is 13 amino acids long. Trimming stripped 7 bases from V and 5 bases from J, with 15 bases between. The V gene's germline CDR1 is SGHVS and CDR2 FQNEAQ. In DNA, the CDR3 is TGTGCCAGCAACTTCACAGGGAGGAACGAGCAGTACTTC. Its translation: CASNFTGRNEQYF.

CDR3: CASSTPAVDMRYF. The DNA of the CDR3 is TGTGCCAGCAGCACCCCGGCCGTCGATATGCGGTATTTT. The chain uses TRBV5-4 and TRBJ2-3; D remains unclear. This CDR3 spans 13 amino acids. Trimming cost V 4 bases and J 14 bases, with 20 bases left between them. The germline gives CDR1 SGHNT, CDR2 YYREEE (reference sequence).

V usage is TRBV4-2 and J usage is TRBJ2-2; 7 nucleotides agree with TRBD1. The V gene's germline CDR1 is LGHNA and CDR2 YNFKEQ. This CDR3 is 18 amino acids long. V shed 3 bases, J shed 0 bases, and the junction held 10 bases outside the gene matches. DNA for the CDR3: TGTGCCAGCAGCCAGGTCCCAGACAGGGTGCCGAACACCGGGGAGCTGTTTTTT. It is translated as CASSQVPDRVPNTGELFF.

Details on this clonotype: Relative to the germline gene, one junction end is altered; a read error may explain this. V usage is TRBV29-1 and J usage is TRBJ2-3; no definite D call. CDR1 is SQVTM and CDR2 is ANQGSEA in the germline V gene. The CDR3 consists of 13 residues. DNA for the CDR3: TGCAGCGCCGTAATCACGAGCATAGATACGCAGTATTTT. It specifies CSAVITSIDTQYF.